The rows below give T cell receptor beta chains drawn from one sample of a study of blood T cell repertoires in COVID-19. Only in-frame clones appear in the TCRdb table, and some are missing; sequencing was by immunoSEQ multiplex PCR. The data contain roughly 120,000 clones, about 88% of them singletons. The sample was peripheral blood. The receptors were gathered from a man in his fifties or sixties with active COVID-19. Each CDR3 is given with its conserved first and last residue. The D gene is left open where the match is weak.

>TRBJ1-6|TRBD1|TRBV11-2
CASSLQGASSYNSPLHF
TGTGCCAGCAGCTTACAGGGGGCTAGCAGCTATAATTCACCCCTCCACTTT
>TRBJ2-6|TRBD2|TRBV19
CASSLTAGAGANVLTF
TGTGCCAGTAGTCTGACCGCGGGGGCTGGGGCCAACGTCCTGACTTTC
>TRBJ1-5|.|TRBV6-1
CASREGQYQPQHF
TGTGCCAGCAGGGAAGGACAGTATCAGCCCCAGCATTTT
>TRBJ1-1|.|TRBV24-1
CATRSGVGTEAFF
TGTGCCACACGATCGGGAGTTGGCACTGAAGCTTTCTTT
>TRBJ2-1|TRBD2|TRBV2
CASRPRLAGGDNEQFF
TGTGCCAGCAGACCACGACTAGCGGGAGGAGACAATGAGCAGTTCTTC
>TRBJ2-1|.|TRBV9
CASSVVPQQPKNEQFF
TGTGCCAGCAGCGTAGTTCCCCAACAACCAAAAAATGAGCAGTTCTTC
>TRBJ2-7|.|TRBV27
CASSLTGHLYYEQYF
TGTGCCAGCAGCCTAACGGGACACCTATATTACGAGCAGTACTTC
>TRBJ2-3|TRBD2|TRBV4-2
CASSPRTSGRFDTQYF
TGTGCCAGCAGCCCCAGGACTAGCGGGAGATTCGATACGCAGTATTTT
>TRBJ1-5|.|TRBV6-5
CASRPRGVNQPQHF
TGTGCCAGCCGTCCTCGGGGGGTAAATCAGCCCCAGCATTTT
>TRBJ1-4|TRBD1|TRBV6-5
CASRQQGAGEKLFF
TGTGCCAGCAGGCAACAGGGGGCGGGAGAAAAACTGTTTTTT
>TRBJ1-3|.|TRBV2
CASTGWTGNTIYF
TGTGCCAGTACAGGGTGGACTGGAAACACCATATATTTT
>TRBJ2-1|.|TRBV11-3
CASSWSPGEQFF
TGTGCCAGCAGCTGGTCCCCGGGTGAGCAGTTCTTC
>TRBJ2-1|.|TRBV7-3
CASSKDQGYNEQFF
TGTGCCAGCAGCAAAGATCAGGGGTACAATGAGCAGTTCTTC